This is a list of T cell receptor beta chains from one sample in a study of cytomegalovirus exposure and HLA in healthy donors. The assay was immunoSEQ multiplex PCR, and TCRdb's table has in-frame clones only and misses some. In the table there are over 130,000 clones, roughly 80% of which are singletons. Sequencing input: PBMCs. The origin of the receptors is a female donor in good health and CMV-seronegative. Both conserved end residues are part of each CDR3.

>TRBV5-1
CASSEAGTGFEQYF
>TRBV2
CASSPDSSNQPQHF
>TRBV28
CASSTGPYGYTF
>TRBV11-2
CASSLSAGNTEAFF
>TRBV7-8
CASSPGLADYEQYF
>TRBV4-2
CASSPGSLNEKLFF
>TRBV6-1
CASSQGLAVTGELFF
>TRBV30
CAWSRQGASEDTQYF
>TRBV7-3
CASRKPGQVTAEQFF
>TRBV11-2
CASSFSDTQNTEAFF
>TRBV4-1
CASSQRLAGATDTQYF
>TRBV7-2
CASSLAGTGVDTEAFF
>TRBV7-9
CASSLGLAGGPGTDTQYF
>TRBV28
CASSFPLAGGPTGLGTDTQYF
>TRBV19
CASSILLAGGTDTQYF